This T cell receptor (beta chain) was captured in a study of early T cells in non-severe SARS-CoV-2 infection. Study in general: From unsorted whole blood, bulk RNA was sequenced, and the chains remained unpaired.

V was pared by 6 bases and J by 3 bases, with 14 bases of the junction left unmatched. The CDR3 spans 16 residues. CDR1 MNHEY and CDR2 SVGAGI come from the germline V gene. The table lists this clonotype with many counts. Unique molecular identifier tags were affixed to discrete cDNA molecules. One entry per CDR3 protein results from TCRdb running MiXCR on the 5' RACE reads. The data hold about 35,000 distinct CDR3 sequences, with 5.9% observed a single time. The specimen sequenced was whole blood. The chain has TRBV6-5 and TRBJ2-7; TRBD1 matches at 7 bases. This clonotype was sampled from an adult who was a healthcare worker with PCR-confirmed SARS-CoV-2 infection or an uninfected control (not recorded which). CDR3 protein: CASSRIQTGSIYEQYF. The CDR3 nucleotides are TGTGCCAGCAGCCGCATACAGACAGGGAGTATCTACGAGCAGTACTTC.